The 30 T cell receptor beta chains presented below share a single source sample, sequenced in a study of T cell changes during pregnancy in multiple sclerosis. Produced via immunoSEQ multiplex PCR; TCRdb's table is partial and in-frame only. The sample includes some 80,000 clones, about 90% seen only once; the top ten take less than 3%. The sample consisted of peripheral blood, taken before pregnancy. The receptors were sampled from a female donor with multiple sclerosis, enrolled in a pregnancy study.

This clone showed up just once. The chain couples TRBV10-1 to TRBJ1-1; D possibly corresponds to TRBD1 (6 bases). CDR1 and CDR2 from the germline V gene are WNHNN and SYGVQD (reference sequence). V lost 0 bases and J lost 4, with 21 bases in between. CDR3 size: 18 residues. The CDR3, as DNA: TGCGCCAGCAGTGAGTCGTCGCCGGGGGGCCCCGACCCCACTGAAGCTTTCTTT. Protein product: CASSESSPGGPDPTEAFF.

The J gene is TRBJ2-1, the V gene TRBV6-1; no firm D call. Deletions cut 0 bases from V and 2 bases from J, with 11 bases between. The CDR3 covers 16 residues. Germline-derived CDR1 and CDR2 are MNHNS and SASEGT. CDR3 sequence (DNA): TGTGCCAGCAGTGAAGCGCTTCATGCAGCCTACAATGAGCAGTTCTTC. The encoded protein is CASSEALHAAYNEQFF.

The rearrangement uses TRBV27 and TRBJ2-7, with 7 nucleotides matching TRBD2. The CDR3 is 12 residues long. Germline V gene sequence: CDR1 MNHEY, CDR2 SMNVEV (reference sequence). The junction had 2 bases not matched to a gene; V was cut back by 7 bases and J by 2 bases. CDR3 nucleotides: TGTGCCAGCACTGGACTAGCCTACGAGCAGTACTTC. It specifies CASTGLAYEQYF.

This rearrangement joins TRBV9 to TRBJ2-6, with 8 bases that match TRBD1. This CDR3 contains 16 residues. Germline lookup yields CDR1 SGDLS and CDR2 YYNGEE. Losses at the gene ends were 4 bases for V and 4 bases for J; bases not matched to a gene: 7. CDR3 sequence (DNA): TGTGCCAGCAGCCCGGATCAGGGGGCAGGGGCCAACGTCCTGACTTTC. Its translation is CASSPDQGAGANVLTF.

The sample holds one count of this clone. The V gene is TRBV28, the J gene TRBJ1-4; perhaps TRBD1 as D (5 bases). This CDR3 is 13 amino acids long. The germline V gene has CDR1 MDHEN and CDR2 SYDVKM. V lost 6 bases, J lost 8 bases, and 13 bases lay in between. CDR3 coding DNA: TGTGCCAGCAGGGACGGGGGAGGGGAAAAACTGTTTTTT. Amino acids: CASRDGGGEKLFF.

This chain connects TRBV7-9 to TRBJ2-7; D remains unclear. The CDR3 spans 13 residues. V gave up 8 bases and J gave up 2 bases, with 13 bases separating them. Germline values: CDR1 SEHNR, CDR2 FQNEAQ (reference sequence). The CDR3 DNA is TGTGCCAGCGGCAGTGAGGTAACCTACGAGCAGTACTTC. Its translation is CASGSEVTYEQYF.

The chain has TRBV6-5 and TRBJ2-2; 14 nucleotides match TRBD2. CDR3 length: 15 amino acids. From germline, CDR1 is MNHEY and CDR2 SVGAGI. V lost 6 bases, J lost 8 bases, and 5 bases stayed unmatched. The CDR3 region is CASRPTSGRVGELFF. CDR3 DNA: TGTGCCAGCAGACCGACTAGCGGGAGGGTGGGGGAGCTGTTTTTT.

Only a few counts were recorded for this clone. The chain links TRBV9 to TRBJ1-1; no clear D. The CDR3 sequence is 14 residues long. V shed 4 bases and J shed 0 bases, with 10 bases lying between them. CDR1 SGDLS and CDR2 YYNGEE come from the germline V gene. CDR3 in amino acids: CASSPKPVNTEAFF. In DNA form, the CDR3 reads TGTGCCAGCAGCCCAAAGCCGGTGAACACTGAAGCTTTCTTT.

As for this clone: Other DNA sequences from this sample encode an identical CDR3 as well. V usage is TRBV5-1 and J usage is TRBJ2-7; possibly TRBD1 for D (5 bases). The CDR3 has 13 amino acids. Trimming took off 0 bases at V and 1 base at J, with 5 bases between the two ends. CDR1 is SGHRS, CDR2 YFSETQ, per germline. In DNA form, the CDR3 reads TGCGCCAGCAGCTTGGGACAGTCCTACGAGCAGTACTTC. As protein: CASSLGQSYEQYF.

This chain connects TRBV6-1 to TRBJ1-5; 9 bases fit TRBD1. Trimming cost V 5 bases and J 5 bases; bases outside gene matches: 7. Germline V gene sequence: CDR1 MNHNS, CDR2 SASEGT. The length of the CDR3 is 15 residues. The CDR3 sequence: CASSSGTGKYQPQHF. The CDR3 DNA is TGTGCCAGCAGTTCCGGGACAGGGAAGTATCAGCCCCAGCATTTT.

The count of this clone is one. J is TRBJ2-7 and V is TRBV28, with TRBD1 matching 10 bases. V lost 6 bases, J lost 4 bases, and 6 bases stayed unmatched. CDR1 and CDR2 from the germline V gene are MDHEN and SYDVKM. This CDR3 comprises 14 residues. CDR3 nucleotide sequence: TGTGCCAGCAGCCCCGGGACAGGGGAATACGAGCAGTACTTC. This gives the protein CASSPGTGEYEQYF.

This chain links TRBV28 with TRBJ1-2; D is perhaps TRBD1 (6 bases). V lost 6 bases to trimming and J lost 2 bases, with 13 bases between them. The length of the CDR3 is 14 residues. The germline CDR1 and CDR2 sequences are MDHEN and SYDVKM. CDR3 coding DNA: TGTGCCAGCAGGCCCCAGGGGCCCAACTATGGCTACACCTTC. Translated: CASRPQGPNYGYTF.

The genes are TRBV9 and TRBJ2-1; TRBD2 matches 10 bases. With V trimmed by 4 bases and J by 4 bases, 2 bases remained unmatched. CDR1 is SGDLS and CDR2 is YYNGEE in the germline V gene. The CDR3 spans 14 residues. CDR3 sequence reads: CASSYSGGYNEQFF. CDR3 nucleotides: TGTGCCAGCAGCTATAGCGGGGGGTACAATGAGCAGTTCTTC.

This chain uses TRBV9 with TRBJ1-4; D perhaps matches TRBD1 (5 bases). This CDR3 is built from 15 residues. Germline values: CDR1 SGDLS, CDR2 YYNGEE. Trimming shortened V by 0 bases and J by 5 bases, and 11 bases separated the two germline ends. The CDR3 region is CASSVERGSNEKLFF. The CDR3 DNA is TGTGCCAGCAGCGTAGAAAGGGGATCAAATGAAAAACTGTTTTTT.

The CDR3 here is CASSLRTTTYEQYF. CDR3 DNA: TGTGCCAGCAGCTTGCGTACAACGACCTACGAGCAGTACTTC. The rearrangement joins TRBV5-4 to TRBJ2-7; D not certain. The CDR3 covers 14 residues. The V and J ends lost 1 base and 2 bases respectively, with 10 bases between them. CDR1 and CDR2 (germline): SGHNT, YYREEE (reference sequence).

This clone was counted a single time. The rearrangement joins TRBV5-8 to TRBJ2-3; 11 bases fit TRBD1. CDR3 size: 16 residues. After removal of 0 bases from V and 3 bases from J, the junction contained 3 bases not matched to a gene. In germline, CDR1 is SGHTS, CDR2 YDEGEE. The CDR3 sequence is CASSLAGTGGTDTQYF. The CDR3 DNA is TGTGCCAGCAGCTTGGCCGGGACAGGGGGTACAGATACGCAGTATTTT.

V is TRBV5-1 and J is TRBJ2-5, with TRBD2 matching over 14 bases. Unmatched junction bases numbered 7, after V lost 5 bases and J lost 4 bases. Germline V lookup: CDR1 SGHRS, CDR2 YFSETQ. This CDR3 is 16 amino acids long. Here the CDR3 reads CASSGGTSGSLETQYF. The CDR3 DNA reads as TGCGCCAGCAGTGGTGGGACTAGCGGGAGTTTAGAGACCCAGTACTTC. Filled out from reference TRBV5-1 and TRBJ2-5, the complete variable domain reads KAGVTQTPRYLIKTRGQQVTLSCSPISGHRSVSWYQQTPGQGLQFLFEYFSETQRNKGNFPGRFSGRQFSNSRSEMNVSTLELGDSALYLCASSGGTSGSLETQYFGPGTRLLVL.

The chain couples TRBV28 to TRBJ1-1; TRBD1 aligns across 7 bases. The V segment lost 6 bases and the J segment 2 bases; nucleotides outside the gene matches: 9. CDR1 and CDR2 from the germline V gene are MDHEN and SYDVKM. The CDR3 has 15 residues. CDR3 loop: CASSRRRGRNTEAFF. The DNA of the CDR3 is TGTGCCAGCAGCCGCAGGAGGGGGCGAAACACTGAAGCTTTCTTT.

This chain connects TRBV10-3 to TRBJ2-6; the match to TRBD1 covers 11 bases. The CDR3 is 20 residues long. The ends lost 4 bases at V and 2 bases at J; junction bases unmatched: 13. In germline, CDR1 is ENHRY, CDR2 SYGVKD. CDR3 DNA: TGTGCCATCAGTGCCGGTGGGTTGGGACAGGGGGTGACTGGGGCCAACGTCCTGACTTTC. The encoded protein is CAISAGGLGQGVTGANVLTF.

V gene TRBV9 combines with J gene TRBJ2-3, with D perhaps matching TRBD2 (6 bases). The CDR3 has 16 amino acids. Trimming removed 4 bases from V and 0 bases from J, with 15 bases in between. Germline assignment: CDR1 SGDLS and CDR2 YYNGEE. The CDR3 is CASSSLGEASTDTQYF. CDR3 bases: TGTGCCAGCAGCTCCCTCGGGGAGGCGAGCACAGATACGCAGTATTTT.

This sequence joins TRBV9 and TRBJ2-1; 13 bases agree with TRBD2. Trimming removed 3 bases from V and 6 bases from J; junction bases left unmatched: 3. The CDR3 length is 15 residues. The V gene's germline CDR1 is SGDLS and CDR2 YYNGEE. The chain's CDR3 is CASSAGLAGVNEQFF. The CDR3 bases are TGTGCCAGCAGCGCCGGACTAGCGGGAGTCAATGAGCAGTTCTTC. Together with reference TRBV9 and TRBJ2-1, the CDR3 gives the full variable domain: DSGVTQTPKHLITATGQRVTLRCSPRSGDLSVYWYQQSLDQGLQFLIQYYNGEERAKGNILERFSAQQFPDLHSELNLSSLELGDSALYFCASSAGLAGVNEQFFGPGTRLTVL.

The chain links TRBV27 to TRBJ2-3, with 9 bases that match TRBD1. This CDR3 region has 14 residues. With 6 bases clipped from V and 5 bases from J, the junction kept 6 bases outside the gene matches. The germline CDR1 and CDR2 sequences are MNHEY and SMNVEV (reference sequence). The CDR3 nucleotides are TGTGCCAGCAGGGCGGGACAGGGCAGAGATACGCAGTATTTT. Translating it yields CASRAGQGRDTQYF.

The chain uses TRBV7-2 and TRBJ2-2; D ambiguous. From germline, CDR1 is SGHTA and CDR2 FQGNSA. The V end was cut by 1 base, the J end by 7 bases, with 7 bases between. The CDR3 totals 13 residues. The CDR3 region is CASSLVSRGELFF. In nucleotides, the CDR3 is TGTGCCAGCAGCTTAGTATCGCGCGGGGAGCTGTTTTTT.

V usage is TRBV30 and J usage is TRBJ2-7, with TRBD1 matching 9 bases. The CDR3 covers 13 residues. Germline CDR1 is GTSNPN and CDR2 is SVGIG (reference sequence). J gave up 6 bases and V 4 bases, and 7 bases lay outside the gene matches. CDR3 amino acids: CAWKGDRAVEQYF. The CDR3 region has the DNA TGTGCCTGGAAGGGGGACAGGGCTGTCGAGCAGTACTTC. The whole variable domain, filled in from reference TRBV30 and TRBJ2-7, reads SQTIHQWPATLVQPVGSPLSLECTVEGTSNPNLYWYRQAAGRGLQLLFYSVGIGQISSEVPQNLSASRPQDRQFILSSKKLLLSDSGFYLCAWKGDRAVEQYFGPGTRLTVT.

This clone was found once. The gene calls are TRBV11-1 and TRBJ2-2, with no clear D. V lost 5 bases and J 5 bases, leaving 9 bases between the germline ends. Germline V lookup: CDR1 SGHAT, CDR2 FQDESV (reference sequence). This CDR3 is built from 13 residues. CDR3 DNA: TGTGCCAGCAGCCGTATCGGGACCGGGGAGCTGTTTTTT. As protein: CASSRIGTGELFF.

The rearrangement links TRBV30 to TRBJ1-4; tentatively, D is TRBD1 (6 bases). The V end lost 6 bases, the J end lost 0 bases, and 20 bases lay between the germline ends. The CDR3 is 17 residues long. CDR1 GTSNPN and CDR2 SVGIG come from the germline V gene (reference sequence). Here the CDR3 reads CACRGGREKTTNEKLFF. The DNA for the CDR3 is TGTGCCTGTAGGGGGGGCCGCGAGAAAACAACTAATGAAAAACTGTTTTTT.

The rearrangement links TRBV5-1 to TRBJ2-3; the match to TRBD2 covers 8 bases. There are 15 residues in the CDR3. Germline V gene lookup returns CDR1 SGHRS and CDR2 YFSETQ. V dropped 0 bases and J dropped 4; count of bases not matched to a gene: 4. CDR3 region: CASSLVLAGADTQYF. Written as DNA, the CDR3 is TGCGCCAGCAGCTTGGTTCTAGCGGGCGCAGATACGCAGTATTTT.

V and J are TRBV4-2 and TRBJ1-1; D is undetermined. CDR1 is LGHNA, CDR2 YNFKEQ, per germline. This CDR3 contains 14 residues. The germline V and J ends were trimmed by 0 bases and 7 bases, with 12 bases remaining between them. CDR3 DNA sequence: TGTGCCAGCAGCCAAGATCTCGAACGGGTTGAAGCTTTCTTT. As protein: CASSQDLERVEAFF.

V usage is TRBV5-6 and J usage is TRBJ1-1; D unresolved. The germline gives CDR1 SGHDT, CDR2 YYEEEE. This CDR3 has 11 amino acids. With 0 bases removed from V and 6 bases from J, the gap between germline ends came to 3 bases. The chain's CDR3 is CASSLGPEAFF. The CDR3, as DNA: TGTGCCAGCAGCTTGGGGCCTGAAGCTTTCTTT. Together with reference TRBV5-6 and TRBJ1-1, the CDR3 gives the full variable domain: DAGVTQSPTHLIKTRGQQVTLRCSPKSGHDTVSWYQQALGQGPQFIFQYYEEEERQRGNFPDRFSGHQFPNYSSELNVNALLLGDSALYLCASSLGPEAFFGQGTRLTVV.

This CDR3 is CASSLSRLNEQFF. CDR3 nucleotides: TGTGCCAGCAGTTTATCGAGGCTCAATGAGCAGTTCTTC. This chain joins TRBV27 and TRBJ2-1; D not certain. CDR3 length: 13 amino acids. The V end lost 0 bases, the J end lost 6 bases, and 6 bases lay between the germline ends. CDR1 MNHEY and CDR2 SMNVEV come from the germline V gene (reference sequence).